This TCR beta chain appears in the sequencing data of a study of T cells in localized non-small cell lung cancer. The repertoire was sequenced with immunoSEQ multiplex PCR; TCRdb's copy has only in-frame clones and lacks some. The table lists about 25,000 clones, around nine tenths of them singletons. The CDR3 totals 16 residues. Germline trimming cut 4 bases from V and 9 bases from J; bases unmatched to any gene: 12. Germline CDR1 reads ENHRY; CDR2 reads SYGVKD. V and J are TRBV10-3 and TRBJ2-1; TRBD2 agrees at 10 bases. The TCR originated in a woman aged 35 to 70 with stage I lung adenocarcinoma. This material consisted of peripheral blood, taken before any cancer treatment. In nucleotides, the CDR3 is TGTGCCATCAGTGCCCTCCTAGCGGGAGCTTCCCCTGAGCAGTTCTTC. This encodes CAISALLAGASPEQFF.